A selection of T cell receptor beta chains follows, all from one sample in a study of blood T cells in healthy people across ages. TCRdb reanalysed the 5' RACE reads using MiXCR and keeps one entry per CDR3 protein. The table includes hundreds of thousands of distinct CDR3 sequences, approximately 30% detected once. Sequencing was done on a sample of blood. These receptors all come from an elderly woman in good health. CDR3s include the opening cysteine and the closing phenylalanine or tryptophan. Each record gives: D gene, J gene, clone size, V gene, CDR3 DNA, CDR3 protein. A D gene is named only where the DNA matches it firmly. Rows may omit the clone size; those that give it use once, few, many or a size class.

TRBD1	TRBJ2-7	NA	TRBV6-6	TGTGCCAGCAGAGATTCCGGGACAGGGATCTACGAGCAGTACTTC	CASRDSGTGIYEQYF
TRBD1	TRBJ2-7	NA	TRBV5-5	TGCGCCAGCAGCTTCTTTCTGGACAGGGGGATGTTGTCCTACGAGCAGTACTTC	CASSFFLDRGMLSYEQYF
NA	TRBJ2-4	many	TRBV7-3	TGTGCCAGCAGCTCCGAGGGGTATGGAAACATTCAGTACTTC	CASSSEGYGNIQYF
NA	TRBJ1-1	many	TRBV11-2	TGTGCCAGCAGCCCTCAGGGGCCCGAAGCTTTCTTT	CASSPQGPEAFF
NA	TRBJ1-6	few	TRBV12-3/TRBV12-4	TGTGCCAGCAGTCCAGGACCCCTTGGTTCACCCCTCCACTTT	CASSPGPLGSPLHF
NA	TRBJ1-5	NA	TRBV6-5	TGTGCCAGCAGTTACGGGCTCGGGAACAATCAGCCCCAGCATTTT	CASSYGLGNNQPQHF
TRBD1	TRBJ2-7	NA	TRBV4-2	TGTGCCAGCAGCTTAGAGTCCATCCGACAGGGCACCTACGAGCAGTACTTC	CASSLESIRQGTYEQYF
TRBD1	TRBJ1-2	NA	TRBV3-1	TGTGCCAGCAGCCAAGCCGGGACAGGCCATGGCTACACCTTC	CASSQAGTGHGYTF
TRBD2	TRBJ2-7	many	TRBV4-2	TGTGCCAGCAGCCAAGCGGGACTAGCGGGGGGGCCTGGCTACGAGCAGTACTTC	CASSQAGLAGGPGYEQYF
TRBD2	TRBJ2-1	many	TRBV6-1	TGTGCCAGCAGCCCAGGGACTAGCGGGGGCCCCCTCCCCTACAATGAGCAGTTCTTC	CASSPGTSGGPLPYNEQFF
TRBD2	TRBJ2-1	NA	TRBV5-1	TGCGCCAGCAGCTTGGTAAGGCTAGCGGGAGTCTCCTACAATGAGCAGTTCTTC	CASSLVRLAGVSYNEQFF
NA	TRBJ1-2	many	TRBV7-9	TGTGCCAGCAGCCCCGGAAATAGAGGGGAATCCTATGGCTACACCTTC	CASSPGNRGESYGYTF
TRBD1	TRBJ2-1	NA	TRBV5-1	TGCGCCAGCAGCTTGGGACAGGGGGTAAATGAGCAGTTCTTC	CASSLGQGVNEQFF
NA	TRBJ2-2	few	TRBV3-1	TGTGCCAGCAGCCAGGGTGTAACCACCGGGGAGCTGTTTTTT	CASSQGVTTGELFF
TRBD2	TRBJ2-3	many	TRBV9	TGTGCCAGCAGCCGAACCGGGACTAGTAAGAATACGCAGTATTTT	CASSRTGTSKNTQYF
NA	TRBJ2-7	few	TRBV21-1	TGTGCCAGCCTAGGACAGGGTTTCTCCTACGAGCAGTACTTC	CASLGQGFSYEQYF
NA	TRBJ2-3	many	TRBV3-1	TGTGCCAGCAGCCAAGGAGGCGGGGGCGATACGCAGTATTTT	CASSQGGGGDTQYF
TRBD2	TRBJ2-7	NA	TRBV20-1	TGCAGTGCTAGCGAGATAAAGGGGGGACTAGCGGGAGAGCTCTGGTACGAGCAGTACTTC	CSASEIKGGLAGELWYEQYF
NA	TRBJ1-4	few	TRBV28	TGTGCCAGCAGACTTCCGGGCCCCGGTGAAAAACTGTTTTTT	CASRLPGPGEKLFF
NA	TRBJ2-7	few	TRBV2	TGTGCCAGCAGTGAGAGTGCGGGGTTGGCGAACGAGCAGTACTTC	CASSESAGLANEQYF
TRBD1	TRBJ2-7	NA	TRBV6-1	TGTGCCAGCAGAGGACAGGGGGATACCTACGAGCAGTACTTC	CASRGQGDTYEQYF
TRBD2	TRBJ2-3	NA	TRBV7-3	TGTGCCAGCAGCTTAAACCCAGCGGGGCTGGGTGGTGATACGCAGTATTTT	CASSLNPAGLGGDTQYF
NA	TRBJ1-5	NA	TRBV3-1	TGTGCCAGCAGCCAAGATGGCGGGGGCAATCAGCCCCATCATTTT	CASSQDGGGNQPHHF
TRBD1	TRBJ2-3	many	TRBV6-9	TGTGCCAGCAGTTATTCCTATGGACAGGGGAGAAGCACAGATACGCAGTATTTT	CASSYSYGQGRSTDTQYF
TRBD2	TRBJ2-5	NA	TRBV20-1	TGCAGTGCTAGAGATAGCGGAGGGACTAGCGGGGGGAAGCAAGAGACCCAGTACTTC	CSARDSGGTSGGKQETQYF
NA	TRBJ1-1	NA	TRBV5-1	TGCGCCAGCAGTCGAACAGCGGACACTGAAGCTTTCTTT	CASSRTADTEAFF
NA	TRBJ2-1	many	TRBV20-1	TGCAGTGCCGCCCGACTGAACATACCCAATGAGCAGTTCTTC	CSAARLNIPNEQFF
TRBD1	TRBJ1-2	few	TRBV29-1	TGCAGCGTTGATCGAATCGTACAGGGGGCGGAGGGCTACACCTTC	CSVDRIVQGAEGYTF
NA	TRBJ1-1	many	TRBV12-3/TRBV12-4	TGTGCCAGCAGCTTACAGGGCCGGAAGGCTGAAGCTTTCTTT	CASSLQGRKAEAFF
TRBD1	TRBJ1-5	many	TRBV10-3	TGTGCCATCAGTGAGTCCGGGACAGGGGTGACTCAGCCCCAGCATTTT	CAISESGTGVTQPQHF